Shown below are 20 T cell receptor beta chains from a single sample sequenced in a study of T-cell memory formation after mild COVID-19. TCRdb re-called the 5' RACE reads with MiXCR, one entry per CDR3 protein. The sample shows roughly 100,000 distinct CDR3 sequences, roughly 12% of them seen only once. The sequencing sample was made of PBMCs or a T cell subset sorted from them (not recorded which). The receptors stem from an adult woman who had mild COVID-19 (a few samples of this study predate the infection). Cell type and time point are not known.

This chain joins TRBV20-1 and TRBJ2-1, with 10 bases matching TRBD2. The CDR3 sequence is 15 residues long. Per the germline V gene, CDR1 is DFQATT and CDR2 is SNEGSKA (reference sequence). The junction had 7 bases not matched to a gene; V was cut back by 1 base and J by 7 bases. CDR3 in amino acids: CSARAHLAGVNEQFF. DNA of the CDR3: TGCAGTGCTAGAGCACACCTAGCGGGGGTAAATGAGCAGTTCTTC.

This clonotype was seen at least ten times. The chain joins TRBV6-6 to TRBJ2-7; 10 bases agree with TRBD1. V lost 5 bases, J lost 3 bases, and 7 bases stayed unmatched. Germline V gene lookup returns CDR1 MNHNY and CDR2 SVGAGI (reference sequence). The CDR3 sequence is 15 residues long. The CDR3 region has the DNA TGTGCCAGCAGTCATCCCGGGACAGGGGACTACGAGCAGTACTTC. It specifies CASSHPGTGDYEQYF.

The rearrangement joins TRBV20-1 to TRBJ2-1; 10 bases agree with TRBD2. The CDR3 loop spans 15 amino acids. Germline CDR1 is DFQATT and CDR2 is SNEGSKA (reference sequence). V lost 0 bases, J lost 6 bases, and 5 bases stayed unmatched. CDR3 sequence reads: CSARDHGLAVNEQFF. Written as DNA, the CDR3 is TGCAGTGCTAGAGATCATGGACTAGCGGTCAATGAGCAGTTCTTC.

This clonotype was observed a handful of times. The chain has TRBV7-9 and TRBJ2-1; a weak D match, TRBD2 (6 bases). The ends were cut back, 8 bases at V and 1 base at J, with 15 bases in the middle. The V gene's germline CDR1 is SEHNR and CDR2 FQNEAQ (reference sequence). This CDR3 is built from 15 residues. CDR3 nucleotides: TGTGCCAGCGGCAATTTGGGGGGTTCCTACAATGAGCAGTTCTTC. This encodes CASGNLGGSYNEQFF.

This clonotype was observed a few times. This chain uses TRBV12-3 or TRBV12-4 with TRBJ1-1; possible D gene TRBD1, 5 bases. The germline V and J ends were trimmed by 2 bases and 3 bases, with 13 bases remaining between them. This CDR3 region has 15 residues. The CDR3 bases are TGTGCCAGCAGTTTATCCGCGGGGGGGGACACTGAAGCTTTCTTT. Its translation is CASSLSAGGDTEAFF.

This clonotype was picked up a small number of times. V gene TRBV27 combines with J gene TRBJ2-5, with 9 bases that match TRBD1. CDR3 length equals 16 residues. Germline lookup yields CDR1 MNHEY and CDR2 SMNVEV (reference sequence). With 6 bases clipped from V and 2 bases from J, the junction kept 10 bases outside the gene matches. The CDR3: CASSPRGTGRQETQYF. DNA of the CDR3: TGTGCCAGCAGCCCCCGGGGGACAGGGAGGCAAGAGACCCAGTACTTC.

The V and J genes are TRBV7-2 and TRBJ1-2; TRBD1 aligns across 12 bases. J was trimmed by 6 bases and V by 5 bases; bases with no gene match: 1. The CDR3 consists of 13 residues. The V gene's germline CDR1 is SGHTA and CDR2 FQGNSA. CDR3 region: CASSRDRGHGYTF. CDR3 nucleotide sequence: TGTGCCAGCAGCCGGGACAGGGGGCATGGCTACACCTTC.

This clonotype occurred a few times. Relative to the germline gene, one junction end is altered; a read error may explain this. The rearrangement links TRBV7-7 to TRBJ2-5; D uncertain. Germline CDR1 reads SSHAT; CDR2 reads FNYEAQ (reference sequence). The CDR3 covers 15 residues. The CDR3 is CASSRASPWEETQYF. The DNA of the CDR3 is TGTGCTAGCAGCCGGGCCTCCCCTTGGGAAGAGACCCAGTACTTC.

Many counts were recorded for this clonotype. This chain connects TRBV11-2 to TRBJ2-1, with D uncertain. Per germline, CDR1 SGHAT and CDR2 FQNNGV. V dropped 3 bases and J dropped 3 bases, with 12 bases sitting between them. CDR3 length equals 15 residues. The CDR3 region is CASSFSRNRYNEQFF. The CDR3, as DNA: TGTGCCAGCAGCTTCTCCAGGAATCGCTACAATGAGCAGTTCTTC.

The rearrangement uses TRBV12-3 or TRBV12-4 and TRBJ2-4; D call uncertain. The CDR3 runs to 15 residues. Trimming removed 6 bases from V and 0 bases from J, with 12 bases in between. CDR3 in DNA: TGTGCCAGCAGCACTGGGGTACCAGCCAAAAACATTCAGTACTTC. It translates to CASSTGVPAKNIQYF.

In this sample, this clonotype turned up a few times. CDR3 residues: CASSLAHPLAGAQETQYF. The CDR3 DNA reads TGTGCCAGCAGCTTAGCTCACCCCCTAGCGGGAGCTCAAGAGACCCAGTACTTC. The chain couples TRBV7-8 to TRBJ2-5; 10 bases are shared with TRBD2. Germline CDR1 SGHVS, CDR2 FQNEAQ. This CDR3 is built from 18 residues. V was pared by 0 bases and J by 2 bases, with 9 bases of the junction left unmatched.

V is TRBV12-3 or TRBV12-4 and J is TRBJ1-3; no reliable D call. The CDR3 covers 14 residues. Trimming removed 7 bases from V and 2 bases from J, with 12 bases in between. CDR3 DNA: TGTGCCAGCACCCGCGAGGTCCCTGGAAACACCATATATTTT. Protein sequence: CASTREVPGNTIYF.

This clonotype has a handful of counts. The chain recombines TRBV5-8 with TRBJ2-1; 15 nucleotides agree with TRBD2. With 3 bases clipped from V and 10 bases from J, the junction kept 5 bases outside the gene matches. Germline-derived CDR1 and CDR2 are SGHTS and YDEGEE. CDR3 length: 15 amino acids. In DNA, the CDR3 is TGTGCCAGCAGCTACGGACTAGCGGGGGGGGAGGAGCAGTTCTTC. Translating it yields CASSYGLAGGEEQFF.

This clonotype occurred a few times. This rearrangement joins TRBV4-2 to TRBJ2-1, with D possibly TRBD2 on 5 matching bases. Trimming cost V 4 bases and J 0 bases, with 16 bases left between them. Germline lookup yields CDR1 LGHNA and CDR2 YNFKEQ. This CDR3 comprises 17 residues. The CDR3 sequence is CASSPANGLSSYNEQFF. DNA of the CDR3: TGTGCCAGCAGCCCGGCTAACGGACTTAGCTCCTACAATGAGCAGTTCTTC.

In its sample, this clonotype was seen a few times. The CDR3 reads CASSLRAGGFTDTQYF. DNA for the CDR3: TGTGCCAGCAGCTTACGGGCGGGAGGGTTCACAGATACGCAGTATTTT. J is TRBJ2-3 and V is TRBV7-2, with TRBD2 matching over 9 bases. Germline CDR1 SGHTA, CDR2 FQGNSA. V was pared by 2 bases and J by 2 bases, with 5 bases of the junction left unmatched. There are 16 residues in the CDR3.

The chain has TRBV4-1 and TRBJ2-3; TRBD2 matches 12 bases. CDR1 and CDR2 (germline): MGHRA, YSYEKL. This CDR3 region has 18 residues. Unmatched junction bases numbered 10, after V lost 0 bases and J lost 6 bases. The CDR3 coding sequence is TGCGCCAGCAGCCAAGACCTAGCGGGGGGGCCGGGCGTGGATACGCAGTATTTT. As protein: CASSQDLAGGPGVDTQYF.

The table lists this clonotype with a few counts. V is TRBV7-6 and J is TRBJ2-1; 7 bases align to TRBD2. In germline, CDR1 is SGHVS, CDR2 FNYEAQ. This CDR3 contains 18 residues. V trimming: 2 bases; J trimming: 3 bases; junction bases outside the gene matches: 13. The CDR3 loop reads CASSLYELGAGIYNEQFF. In DNA, the CDR3 is TGTGCCAGCAGCTTATACGAACTTGGAGCGGGAATCTACAATGAGCAGTTCTTC.

This clonotype was counted between two and nine times. V is TRBV29-1 and J is TRBJ1-2; 11 nucleotides align to TRBD1. The CDR3 spans 13 residues. Trimming cost V 6 bases and J 4 bases; bases outside gene matches: 4. In germline, CDR1 is SQVTM, CDR2 ANQGSEA. In DNA, the CDR3 is TGCAGCGTGAGGACAGGGGGCAGCTATGGCTACACCTTC. It is translated as CSVRTGGSYGYTF.

J is TRBJ2-7 and V is TRBV2; D is ambiguous. There are 14 residues in the CDR3. CDR1 and CDR2 (germline): SNHLY, FYNNEI. V dropped 8 bases and J dropped 0 bases, with 14 bases sitting between them. CDR3 residues: CASAIGMSSYEQYF. As DNA, the CDR3 is TGTGCCAGCGCGATAGGGATGAGCTCCTACGAGCAGTACTTC.

This clonotype was detected ten times or more. The V and J genes are TRBV7-6 and TRBJ2-7; TRBD2 agrees at 10 bases. V gave up 4 bases and J gave up 3 bases; unmatched junction bases: 6. This CDR3 has 15 amino acids. Looked up from germline, CDR1 is SGHVS and CDR2 is FNYEAQ. CDR3 protein: CASSSRTSGFYEQYF. The CDR3 DNA reads TGTGCCAGCAGCTCCCGGACTAGCGGCTTCTACGAGCAGTACTTC.